These 17 T cell receptor gamma chains came from one sample sequenced in a study of γδ T cells in repeated Plasmodium falciparum infection. TCRdb re-called clones from the multiplex PCR reads using CATT. The table has 28,000 or so gamma-chain clones, more than 1.4% seen once; the top ten hold roughly a fifth. Gammadelta T cells were flow-sorted from PBMC into Vgamma9/Vdelta2+ and Vdelta2-negative populations for bulk analysis. The material sequenced was gamma-delta T cells from blood. The receptors were gathered from a pool of human donors (malaria-infected and uninfected, not separated).

In its sample, this clone was seen a few times. The TCRdb protein comes from a much larger clone and disagrees with this DNA's translation at residue 14, likely due to a read error; the protein given here is derived from the DNA. The V call is TRGV9, the J call TRGJP. In the absence of a J gene in TCRdb, the DNA was matched to germline to assign it here. The CDR3 is 17 amino acids. CDR1 and CDR2 from the germline V gene are GITISATS and ISYDGTV (reference sequence). The CDR3 DNA sequence: TGTGCCTTGTGGGAGGATTCCAGCGAGTTGGGCAAAAAAGTCAAGGTATTT. It encodes CALWEDSSELGKKVKVF.

This clone came up many times. TCRdb's entry gives the protein of a much larger clone, which mismatches this DNA's translation at residue 7, likely from a read error; the protein reported here is translated from the DNA. This same CDR3 is encoded by further DNA sequences in the sample. V and J are TRGV9 and TRGJ1 or TRGJ2. Germline trimming cut 2 bases from V and 10 bases from J; bases unmatched to any gene: 5. CDR1 is GITISATS and CDR2 is ISYDGTV in the germline V gene (reference sequence). The CDR3 spans 11 residues. The CDR3 sequence is CALWEANKKLF. CDR3 bases: TGTGCCTTGTGGGAGGCTAACAAGAAACTCTTT.

This clone was detected a few times. TCRdb's entry gives the protein of a much larger clone, which mismatches this DNA's translation at residue 11, likely from a read error; the protein reported here is translated from the DNA. V gene assignment gives TRGV9, but the J gene was left uncalled. The length of the CDR3 is 13 residues. Germline CDR1 GITISATS, CDR2 ISYDGTV (reference sequence). The CDR3: CALWEPISYKRLF. As DNA, the CDR3 is TGTGCCTTGTGGGAGCCCATTAGTTATAAGAGACTCTTT.

There are many counts of this clone. The protein TCRdb lists belongs to a much larger clone and differs from this DNA's translation at residue 12, which points to a read error; the protein shown is made from the DNA. The chain carries TRGV9 and TRGJ1 or TRGJ2. The J gene was not available in TCRdb and was assigned here by matching the DNA to germline segments. Per germline, CDR1 GITISATS and CDR2 ISYDGTV (reference sequence). The CDR3 runs to 15 residues. The CDR3 DNA sequence: TGTGCCTTGTGGGAGCTCCCCCCCTTTTATTATAGGAAACTCTTT. Its protein is CALWELPPFYYRKLF.

Note on this clone: The mismatch at residue 6 between this DNA's translation and the TCRdb protein of a much larger clone likely reflects a read error; the protein shown is translated from the DNA. The chain couples TRGV9 to TRGJP. The J gene was missing in TCRdb and was found by matching the end of the DNA to germline. Trimming at V came to 3 bases and at J to 6 bases, leaving 8 bases not matched to a gene. The germline V gene has CDR1 GITISATS and CDR2 ISYDGTV (reference sequence). This CDR3 has 17 amino acids. DNA for the CDR3: TGTGCCTTGTGGGAGATGCATGGAGAGTTGGGCAAAAAAATCAAGGTATTT. It translates to CALWEMHGELGKKIKVF.

As regards this clone: A read error likely explains why the TCRdb protein, taken from a much larger clone, differs from this DNA's translation at residue 9; the protein shown is translated from the DNA. CDR3 sequence (DNA): TGTGCCACCTGGGACGGCCTTTATCATAAGAAACTCTTT. Translated, it gives CATWDGLYHKKLF. The chain uses TRGV3 and TRGJ1 or TRGJ2. The J gene comes from matching the DNA to germline here; TCRdb lacks it. The V gene's germline CDR1 is VTNTFY and CDR2 YDVSTARD (reference sequence). The CDR3 length is 13 residues.

The sample holds a few counts of this clone. The likely explanation is a read error, given a far larger clone one base away. Additional DNA sequences in this sample encode the identical CDR3. The chain recombines TRGV9 with TRGJP. Matching the DNA to germline supplied the J gene, which TCRdb does not give. Germline V gene lookup returns CDR1 GITISATS and CDR2 ISYDGTV (reference sequence). CDR3 length equals 17 residues. V gave up 4 bases and J gave up 7 bases; unmatched junction bases: 10. CDR3 in amino acids: CALWEERQELGKKIKVF. CDR3 in DNA: TGTGCCTTGTGGGAAGAAAGACAGGAGTTGGGCAAAAAAATCAAGGTATTT.

The table lists this clone with a few counts. The TCRdb record carries a much larger clone's protein, which differs from this DNA's translation at residue 9; a read error is the likely cause, and the protein listed here is the DNA translation. With the J gene uncalled, the V gene is TRGV3. The CDR3 sequence is 13 residues long. Per the germline V gene, CDR1 is VTNTFY and CDR2 is YDVSTARD (reference sequence). The CDR3 DNA follows: TGTGCCACCTGGGACGGGATCTATTGTAAGAGACTCTTT. Protein sequence: CATWDGIYCKRLF.

This clone was found a few times. The protein TCRdb lists belongs to a much larger clone and differs from this DNA's translation at residue 5, which points to a read error; the protein shown is made from the DNA. The chain couples TRGV9 to TRGJ1 or TRGJ2. The J gene was not available in TCRdb and was assigned here by matching the DNA to germline segments. CDR1 and CDR2 (germline): GITISATS, ISYDGTV (reference sequence). J gave up 3 bases and V 5 bases, and 10 bases lay outside the gene matches. This CDR3 has 14 amino acids. CDR3 DNA sequence: TGTGCCTTGTGGGGGGCATACTTTTATTATAAGAAACTCTTT. Its translation: CALWGAYFYYKKLF.

This clone came up a few times. A far larger clone is off by one base, so a read error is likely. Other DNA sequences in the sample encode the same CDR3. J gene calling gave no result, while the V gene is TRGV4. The germline gives CDR1 EGSTGY, CDR2 YDSYTSSV. The CDR3 sequence is 13 residues long. The CDR3 DNA reads as TGTGCCACCTGGGATGGACCCCCTTATAAAAAACTCTTT. Amino acids: CATWDGPPYKKLF.

There are many counts of this clone. This sequence joins TRGV5 and TRGJP2. Trimming removed 1 base from V and 5 bases from J; junction bases left unmatched: 4. Germline V gene sequence: CDR1 VINAFY, CDR2 YDVSNSKD. The CDR3 consists of 14 residues. The CDR3 DNA is TGTGCCACCTGGGACAGAGGGAGTGATTGGATCAAGACGTTT. This codes for CATWDRGSDWIKTF.

This clone was seen many times. This may be a read error, as it is one base from a much larger clone. The sample has other DNA sequences that encode this CDR3 too. Here the CDR3 reads CALWEGTQELGKKIKVF. Here the CDR3 DNA reads TGTGCCTTGTGGGAGGGGACACAAGAGTTGGGCAAAAAAATCAAGGTATTT. The gene calls are TRGV9 and TRGJP. Germline values: CDR1 GITISATS, CDR2 ISYDGTV (reference sequence). This CDR3 region has 17 residues. Trimming at V came to 2 bases and at J to 4 bases, leaving 5 bases not matched to a gene.

This clone was picked up many times. For this DNA, TCRdb reports the protein of a much larger clone, which diverges at residue 8, most likely from a read error; the protein presented here is translated directly from the DNA. CDR3 sequence: CATWTVNHKKLF. DNA of the CDR3: TGTGCCACCTGGACCGTTAACCATAAGAAACTCTTT. The chain is built from TRGV3 and TRGJ1 or TRGJ2. No J segment appears in TCRdb, so it was assigned here by matching the sequence to germline. CDR1 and CDR2 from the germline V gene are VTNTFY and YDVSTARD (reference sequence). Trimming took 6 bases from V and 8 from J; bases not matched to a gene: 10. The CDR3 sequence is 12 residues long.

About this clone itself: Given a far larger clone just one base away, this is likely a sequencing read error. Other DNA sequences from this sample encode an identical CDR3 as well. The chain combines TRGV2 with TRGJ1 or TRGJ2. No J segment appears in TCRdb, so it was assigned here by matching the sequence to germline. The germline CDR1 and CDR2 sequences are EGSNGY and YDSYNSKV. The CDR3 is 12 amino acids. The DNA for the CDR3 is TGCGCCACCTGGGACGGCCCGGGTAAGAAACTCTTT. It is translated as CATWDGPGKKLF.

The table lists this clone with many counts. TCRdb's listed protein matches a much larger clone and diverges from this DNA's translation at residue 10, likely through a read error; the protein shown comes from the DNA. The chain has TRGV9 and TRGJ1 or TRGJ2. The J gene, left out of TCRdb, was set here by checking the DNA against germline. The CDR3 is 15 amino acids. Germline CDR1 is GITISATS and CDR2 is ISYDGTV (reference sequence). V lost 0 bases and J lost 6; bases outside the gene matches: 11. The CDR3 sequence is CALWEVQGVCYKKLF. The CDR3 nucleotides are TGTGCCTTGTGGGAGGTGCAGGGAGTCTGTTATAAGAAACTCTTT.

About this clone itself: One base separates it from a far larger clone, so it is likely a read error. The chain has TRGV2 and TRGJ1 or TRGJ2. TCRdb records no J gene; here it was assigned by comparing the DNA to germline. The CDR3 runs 13 residues. Per germline, CDR1 EGSNGY and CDR2 YDSYNSKV. In DNA, the CDR3 is TGTGCCACCTGGGACGGCCATTATTACAAGAAACTCTTT. It specifies CATWDGHYYKKLF.

This clone appeared many times. The mismatch at residue 6 between this DNA's translation and the TCRdb protein of a much larger clone likely reflects a read error; the protein shown is translated from the DNA. This sequence joins TRGV9 and TRGJ1 or TRGJ2. TCRdb does not report a J gene; here it was assigned by matching the DNA to germline references. The CDR3 has 11 residues. Trimming removed 3 bases from V and 10 bases from J; junction bases left unmatched: 6. Per germline, CDR1 GITISATS and CDR2 ISYDGTV (reference sequence). CDR3 protein: CALWEKRKKLF. CDR3 bases: TGTGCCTTGTGGGAGAAAAGGAAGAAACTCTTT.